This TCR beta chain was recorded in a study of cytomegalovirus exposure and HLA in healthy donors (dated by TCRdb to between 2016 and 2019). Regarding the study in general: In an earlier analysis of roughly 500 of the donors, 276 Gb of sequence data and approximately 120 million unique TCR beta sequences from approximately 180 million T cells were reported. HLA typing included class I and class II loci at four-digit resolution. Among the roughly 390 genotyped donors, under 90% belonged to the genetic ancestry cluster associated with self-reported Caucasian donors. Roughly 5 DR-DQ haplotypes were handled as single units for association and clustering, since linkage in the cohort was strong. In a later analysis, previously published TCR beta repertoires from 666 donors were re-analyzed and high-resolution HLA genotyping was added so that TCR occurrence patterns could be studied. The T cell repertoires of around 730 subjects were profiled by immunosequencing and related to cytomegalovirus serostatus. In a later genetic analysis, genome-wide SNP genotypes for about three fifths of the roughly 670 donors were used, and that subset was treated as a discovery cohort. In an earlier analysis of roughly 600 of the donors, high-throughput TCR beta sequencing was used to judge whether each TCR beta V gene segment behaved as functional or pseudogenic. The study was designed to test whether signatures of past pathogen exposure could be identified by cataloging public T cell receptors. In addition to the first cohort of hundreds of subjects, a separate validation cohort of under 150 different subjects was used. High-throughput TCR immunosequencing, statistical association of individual TCRs with disease status, and machine learning were combined to predict cytomegalovirus infection status. Alongside the repertoire data, information on donor age, sex, ethnicity and CMV serostatus was compiled. In the later analysis, no new phenotypic data were used to find candidate immune exposures; instead, reliance was placed on TCR beta sequences and their occurrence across donors. Among about 370 genotyped donors of the cohort, an average of around 250,000 unique TCR beta nucleotide sequences was sequenced per donor, of which 15% to 20% were non-productive. Typing coverage differed by locus: A, B, C, DRB1 and DQB1 were typed in about 620-640 donors, DQA1 in 522, DPA1 in 600 to 610, and DPB1 in around 490. All discovery cohort repertoires had been generated on a single sequencing platform. About 300 gigabases of sequencing data and about 92 million unique TCR sequences made up an early release that covered over 550 HLA-typed donors.

Concerning this clone: Its antigen is currently not known. Base qualities are not recorded, but no much larger clone differs from it by a single base.

Overall results and qualifications from the work: The cohort was sequenced for TCR beta chains only, and without alpha or paired-chain data the features that could be detected were limited. In a later analysis, HLA-associated TCR beta chains showed more clonal expansion and lower generation probabilities than non-associated chains that were equally common. A later analysis found that TCR association rates varied across HLA loci, with DRB1 alleles showing the most associated TCRs and HLA-C alleles the fewest. A later genetic analysis associated a missense DCLRE1C variant with V-gene and J-gene trimming of TCR beta chains, and an independent cohort replicated the association. Roughly uniform sequencing depth across donors was assumed in presence/absence analyses, although this assumption may not hold. The study gave a list of some 150 TCR beta chains associated with cytomegalovirus. Across donors, most TCR sequences were observed very rarely, whereas some public TCRs were present in many individuals. When HLA alleles, especially DR and DQ, strongly co-occurred, TCR associations were difficult to assign to individual alleles. Broadly in line with IMGT annotations, most TCR beta V segments showed up in productive rearrangements about 87% or about 30% of the time in an earlier analysis of a few hundred of the donors. A cluster of highly shared sequence variants was judged likely to be a technical artifact of the sequencing pipeline. Some IMGT-functional V segments, including TRBV6-2 and TRBV6-3, could not be told apart with the 87-base-pair reads, so those segments were excluded. In a later analysis, several top co-occurrence clusters were reported to appear linked to parvovirus B19, influenza, CMV and Epstein-Barr virus. The authors suggested that the approach could potentially be generalized to other disease states and immunological phenotypes. In vitro tests confirmed that a few of the cytomegalovirus-associated TCR beta chains recognize cytomegalovirus antigens. In a later analysis, some 18,000 TCR beta sequences were associated with specific HLA alleles at a false discovery rate of 0.05. Compared with the 666-donor mean, donors in an Asian-associated ancestry cluster had fewer N-insertions in productive TCRs, according to a later genetic analysis. Cytomegalovirus status was reported to be diagnosed by the classifier with high specificity and sensitivity in both the original and validation cohorts. Because HLA typing was missing for some donors at each locus, association tests included only the typed subset. The earlier analysis of 450 to 700 of the donors excluded about 16 rarely observed V segments, including chromosome 9 orphons, because counts were too low. A further reported finding was that TCR beta sequences accurately predicted the HLA-A and HLA-B alleles for most subjects in the first cohort. In a later analysis, most CMV-associated TCR beta chains were found to appear HLA-restricted, with HLA associations seemingly driven largely by CMV exposure. Correlated functional status among segregating V segments might be attributable to linkage disequilibrium, but an unknown experimental factor could not be ruled out. The only immune exposure information available for the cohort was CMV serostatus.

In total, roughly 670 healthy bone marrow donors made up the cohort. At the time of sampling, every cohort member was nominally healthy, though immune exposures that went unrecorded were likely present. The donor was CMV seropositive and was included in the group of 250 to 300 seropositive cohort members. A peripheral blood sample was collected from each donor, and TCR beta sequencing was performed on peripheral blood mononuclear cells. The Qiagen DNeasy Blood Extraction Kit was used to extract genomic DNA from the blood cell samples. The protocol used for the library was the immunoSEQ multiplex PCR assay. For the multiplex PCR, a mixture combining 60 forward primers for TCR Vbeta segments and 13 reverse primers for TCR Jbeta segments was used. The CDR3 region of rearranged TCR beta genes was amplified from genomic DNA by a multiplex PCR assay. The amplified TCR beta libraries were sequenced on the Illumina HiSeq System as 87-base-pair reads. Per the authors' processing: A later analysis counted about 80 million unique TCR beta chains across the 700 or so repertoires, and roughly 9.9 million of these chains were shared by at least two donors. To remove PCR and sequencing errors, raw reads were error-corrected and collapsed into unique sequences using a nearest-neighbor algorithm that merged closely related sequences. To assign V, D and J gene segments, CDR3 sequences were aligned to IMGT reference sequences. For a sequence to be retained, a match of at least six nucleotides was required to both a V gene segment and a J gene segment. Rearrangements were called productive when the CDR3 lacked stop codons and stayed in frame with V and J; all others were non-productive. Following IMGT convention, CDR3 was defined as the stretch from the second conserved V-encoded cysteine up to the conserved J-encoded phenylalanine. In an earlier analysis of more than 550 of the donors, sequences lacking an unambiguous match to a single V gene segment were excluded. An earlier analysis of fewer than 750 of the donors classified V segments as functional when productive rearrangements were above 56.7% and as segregating when the standard deviation between donors was above 5%. A statistical classification framework was developed to diagnose cytomegalovirus status using the catalog of TCR beta chain sequences. In a later analysis, V and J genes were assigned by comparing TCR nucleotide sequences against IMGT/GENE-DB human TR gene sequences. In a later analysis, CDR3 sequences and most-parsimonious VDJ recombination scenarios were assigned using the TCRdist pipeline. In a later analysis, every TCR beta chain was defined by the combination of its CDR3 amino acid sequence and its V-gene family, and reads without a unique V-gene family were dropped. In a later analysis, nearly 600 highly shared, low-generation-probability nucleotide sequences were removed to address suspected cross-contamination and a sequencing artifact. In a later analysis, a clonal expansion index for each public chain was calculated from normalized within-repertoire ranks of inferred template counts. In a later analysis, generation probabilities were computed with a VDJ recombination model fitted to out-of-frame rearrangements, and the resulting probabilities were checked against IGoR. Hypergeometric tests were used in a later analysis to score TCR-TCR, TCR-HLA and TCR-CMV co-occurrence, with a repertoire-size bias correction applied to the TCR pairs. False discovery rates were estimated in a later analysis by permuting HLA or CMV assignments 20 times. In a later analysis, co-occurring TCRs were grouped using DBSCAN, with TCRdist sequence similarity added in when clustering inside HLA-allele-positive subsets. Repertoires with fewer than 30,000 or more than 120,000 public chains were left out of co-occurrence clustering, as were four to six repertoires with anomalous nucleotide sharing. The immuneACCESS repertoire file appears here via TCRdb, limited to in-frame rearrangements. These files lack a portion of the clones; in checked studies, under half of the deficit traces to unresolved V genes, and the cause of the others is not known. The V and J calls and clone size are taken from that table; D and trimming were inferred from the DNA. This sample lists about 210,000 clones; around four fifths were detected once. More than 1.5% of the sample rests with the top ten.

From its cysteine to its phenylalanine, the CDR3 spans 13 amino acids. Only CDR3 DNA is held: 39 bases, read in frame from base 1. Trimming costs V 3 bases and J 5 bases, and their ends lie 11 bases apart. CDR1 MNHEY and CDR2 SMNVEV were looked up in the germline V gene (reference sequence). Sequencing used PBMCs. The sequence is built from TRBV27 and TRBJ2-7; D gene: possibly TRBD2, on 5 matching bases. The source of this sequence is a man in his forties in good health and CMV-seropositive. At the DNA level, the sequence is TGTGCCAGCAGTTTCCCTAGCAGTCACGAGCAGTACTTC. Its amino acids are CASSFPSSHEQYF.